This TCR beta chain was captured by sequencing in a study of T cells after somatic rescue of genetic block. TCRdb keeps only in-frame clones here, not all; method: immunoSEQ multiplex PCR. The top ten clones hold about 2.9% of a sample with roughly 65,000 clones, 85% to 95% of them seen once. The V and J ends lost 5 bases and 4 bases, in that order; junction bases with no gene match: 5. The V gene's germline CDR1 is SGHRS and CDR2 YFSETQ. The CDR3 runs to 13 residues. V usage is TRBV5-1 and J usage is TRBJ1-2, with 7 bases identical to TRBD1. The origin of this receptor is a man aged 40-49 years. Sequencing was done on a sample of peripheral blood mononuclear cells (PBMCs). The CDR3 is CASRGQGGYGYTF. Written as DNA, the CDR3 is TGCGCCAGCAGGGGGCAGGGGGGCTATGGCTACACCTTC.